The 19 T cell receptor beta chains below come from one sample, sequenced in a study of blood T cells in healthy people across ages. Then a second PCR, running roughly 6 to 11 cycles, was carried out with a sample-barcoded 5' primer and a J-beta primer mix. TCRdb re-called the 5' RACE reads through MiXCR, storing one row per CDR3 protein. Among about 1.7 million distinct CDR3 sequences listed, 25% to 30% were seen once. The sequenced material came from blood. The receptor source for this set is a young woman in good health.

The V gene is TRBV5-1, the J gene TRBJ1-2; D is ambiguous. Germline V gene lookup returns CDR1 SGHRS and CDR2 YFSETQ. The V gene lost 4 bases and the J gene lost 4 bases, with 17 bases spanning the gap. The CDR3 sequence is 15 residues long. In nucleotides, the CDR3 is TGCGCCAGCAGCCCCACCAGCGACGCGGTCTATGGCTACACCTTC. Translation: CASSPTSDAVYGYTF. Variable domain in full (rest from reference TRBV5-1 and TRBJ1-2): KAGVTQTPRYLIKTRGQQVTLSCSPISGHRSVSWYQQTPGQGLQFLFEYFSETQRNKGNFPGRFSGRQFSNSRSEMNVSTLELGDSALYLCASSPTSDAVYGYTFGSGTRLTVV.

This sequence joins TRBV5-1 and TRBJ1-4; 9 bases align to TRBD1. CDR1 and CDR2 (germline): SGHRS, YFSETQ. V was pared by 4 bases and J by 7 bases, with 8 bases of the junction left unmatched. CDR3 length: 15 amino acids. CDR3 nucleotide sequence: TGCGCCAGCAGCGACGACAGGGGGGCCGTTGAAAAACTGTTTTTT. It is translated as CASSDDRGAVEKLFF.

The chain combines TRBV6-2 or TRBV6-3 with TRBJ2-3; D unclear. Trimming shortened V by 8 bases and J by 4 bases, and 10 bases separated the two germline ends. Germline assignment: CDR1 MNHEY and CDR2 SVGEGT. This CDR3 has 12 amino acids. CDR3 residues: CASGPTSDTQYF. The DNA of the CDR3 is TGTGCCAGCGGTCCGACTTCAGATACGCAGTATTTT.

This clonotype came up a few times. One end of the junction fails to match germline, which may point to a read error. The genes are TRBV6-2 or TRBV6-3 and TRBJ2-5; no reliable D call. Germline CDR1 and CDR2: MNHEY and SVGEGT. This CDR3 has 14 amino acids. Here the CDR3 DNA reads TGTGCCAGCAGTCACTCGGTCAGCCAAGAGACCCAGTACTTC. This encodes CASSHSVSQETQYF.

As regards this clonotype: A much bigger clone sits one base away, suggesting this may be a read error. This rearrangement joins TRBV20-1 to TRBJ2-1; the D call may be TRBD1 or TRBD2 (6 bases each). The CDR3 loop spans 17 amino acids. Germline assignment: CDR1 DFQATT and CDR2 SNEGSKA (reference sequence). V lost 0 bases and J 0 bases, leaving 15 bases between the germline ends. The CDR3 sequence: CSARDLAKQGSYNEQFF. CDR3 in DNA: TGCAGTGCTAGAGATCTAGCGAAACAGGGCTCCTACAATGAGCAGTTCTTC.

In its sample, this clonotype was seen once. The chain employs TRBV5-4 and TRBJ2-3; the match to TRBD2 covers 12 bases. Germline V gives CDR1 SGHNT, CDR2 YYREEE (reference sequence). The CDR3 loop spans 16 amino acids. V was pared by 4 bases and J by 5 bases, with 8 bases of the junction left unmatched. The CDR3 nucleotides read TGTGCCAGCAGCGCTAGCGGGGGGGCCTTTGAAGATACGCAGTATTTT. Translation gives CASSASGGAFEDTQYF. The full variable domain, rest sourced from reference TRBV5-4 and TRBJ2-3, is ETGVTQSPTHLIKTRGQQVTLRCSSQSGHNTVSWYQQALGQGPQFIFQYYREEENGRGNFPPRFSGLQFPNYSSELNVNALELDDSALYLCASSASGGAFEDTQYFGPGTRLTVL.

This chain links TRBV29-1 with TRBJ2-2; TRBD1 matches at 7 bases. This CDR3 comprises 15 residues. V lost 2 bases and J lost 1; bases outside the gene matches: 4. The germline gives CDR1 SQVTM, CDR2 ANQGSEA. As DNA, the CDR3 is TGCAGCGTTGAAAGGTCAGGGGGGAACACCGGGGAGCTGTTTTTT. Its translation is CSVERSGGNTGELFF.

This chain joins TRBV2 and TRBJ2-5; TRBD1 might be the D (6 bases). Trimming removed 7 bases from V and 4 bases from J, with 25 bases in between. The CDR3 runs to 17 residues. Germline lookup yields CDR1 SNHLY and CDR2 FYNNEI. Here the CDR3 reads CASKGSPGSGDRETQYF. CDR3 nucleotide sequence: TGTGCCAGCAAAGGGTCTCCAGGTTCAGGGGATAGAGAGACCCAGTACTTC. The variable domain in full, with the rest retrieved from reference TRBV2 and TRBJ2-5, is EPEVTQTPSHQVTQMGQEVILRCVPISNHLYFYWYRQILGQKVEFLVSFYNNEISEKSEIFDDQFSVERPDGSNFTLKIRSTKLEDSAMYFCASKGSPGSGDRETQYFGPGTRLLVL.

This clonotype has more than one count but fewer than ten. The DNA of the CDR3 is TGCAGTGCTAGAAGTCCGGGACAGGGGGATGGCTACACCTTC. Its translation is CSARSPGQGDGYTF. The chain uses TRBV20-1 and TRBJ1-2; 11 bases line up with TRBD1. This CDR3 is built from 14 residues. J was trimmed by 6 bases and V by 2 bases; bases with no gene match: 5. The germline V gene encodes CDR1 DFQATT and CDR2 SNEGSKA (reference sequence).

The chain combines TRBV24-1 with TRBJ1-5; D remains unclear. Germline V CDR1 and CDR2: KGHDR, SFDVKD. The CDR3 contains 15 residues. Trimming removed 3 bases from V and 2 bases from J, with 10 bases in between. CDR3 sequence reads: CATSDPGQGNQPQHF. In nucleotides, the CDR3 is TGTGCCACCAGTGATCCGGGCCAGGGCAATCAGCCCCAGCATTTT.

This clonotype was counted between two and nine times. The chain links TRBV7-2 to TRBJ2-1; D is unclear. There are 12 residues in the CDR3. V was clipped by 5 bases and J by 3 bases, with 5 bases between them. The germline CDR1 and CDR2 sequences are SGHTA and FQGNSA. The CDR3 DNA follows: TGTGCCAGCAGCAGATTCTACAATGAGCAGTTCTTC. Its protein product is CASSRFYNEQFF.

V is TRBV7-9 and J is TRBJ2-3; D is unresolved. The CDR3 covers 14 residues. The germline V and J ends were trimmed by 7 bases and 0 bases, with 11 bases remaining between them. Germline V lookup: CDR1 SEHNR, CDR2 FQNEAQ (reference sequence). CDR3 DNA: TGTGCCAGCACCCTTGACGCTAGCACAGATACGCAGTATTTT. Translation gives CASTLDASTDTQYF. The full variable domain, its missing parts supplied by reference TRBV7-9 and TRBJ2-3, is DTGVSQNPRHKITKRGQNVTFRCDPISEHNRLYWYRQTLGQGPEFLTYFQNEAQLEKSRLLSDRFSAERPKGSFSTLEIQRTEQGDSAMYLCASTLDASTDTQYFGPGTRLTVL.

This clonotype was counted only a few times. This chain links TRBV20-1 with TRBJ1-1, with D perhaps matching TRBD1 (5 bases). Looked up from germline, CDR1 is DFQATT and CDR2 is SNEGSKA (reference sequence). V lost 1 base to trimming and J lost 1 base, with 13 bases between them. CDR3 length: 15 amino acids. The CDR3 nucleotides are TGCAGTGCTAGAGGTCTAGGGGTAACGAACACTGAAGCTTTCTTT. Protein sequence: CSARGLGVTNTEAFF.

This clonotype appeared a few times. The gene calls are TRBV2 and TRBJ1-6, with D tentatively TRBD1 (6 bases). CDR1 is SNHLY and CDR2 is FYNNEI in the germline V gene. The ends were cut back, 3 bases at V and 0 bases at J, with 12 bases in the middle. The CDR3 runs 17 residues. The CDR3 DNA reads as TGTGCCAGCAGTGAGCCCAGGGGAAGCTCCTATAATTCACCCCTCCACTTT. It yields the protein CASSEPRGSSYNSPLHF. Variable domain in full (rest from reference TRBV2 and TRBJ1-6): EPEVTQTPSHQVTQMGQEVILRCVPISNHLYFYWYRQILGQKVEFLVSFYNNEISEKSEIFDDQFSVERPDGSNFTLKIRSTKLEDSAMYFCASSEPRGSSYNSPLHFGNGTRLTVT.

The chain employs TRBV29-1 and TRBJ1-1; D is ambiguous. The CDR3 length is 10 residues. V gave up 5 bases and J gave up 6 bases, with 7 bases separating them. The germline gives CDR1 SQVTM, CDR2 ANQGSEA. This CDR3 reads CSVMGAEAFF. Written as DNA, the CDR3 is TGCAGCGTTATGGGCGCTGAAGCTTTCTTT. The full variable domain, rest sourced from reference TRBV29-1 and TRBJ1-1, is SAVISQKPSRDICQRGTSLTIQCQVDSQVTMMFWYRQQPGQSLTLIATANQGSEATYESGFVIDKFPISRPNLTFSTLTVSNMSPEDSSIYLCSVMGAEAFFGQGTRLTVV.

There are a few counts of this clonotype. The chain carries TRBV7-2 and TRBJ2-7; D is ambiguous. V gave up 2 bases and J gave up 2 bases, with 19 bases separating them. Germline V gene data show CDR1 as SGHTA and CDR2 as FQGNSA. CDR3 length: 17 residues. The CDR3 region is CASSLIAGTLGAYEQYF. CDR3 DNA sequence: TGTGCCAGCAGCTTAATTGCTGGCACTCTTGGGGCCTACGAGCAGTACTTC.

This clonotype was seen many times. V gene TRBV20-1 combines with J gene TRBJ2-5; maybe TRBD2 (5 bases). Trimming removed 0 bases from V and 4 bases from J, with 12 bases in between. The CDR3 sequence is 14 residues long. Germline V gene lookup returns CDR1 DFQATT and CDR2 SNEGSKA (reference sequence). The CDR3 protein is CSARDRLTLETQYF. The CDR3 coding sequence is TGCAGTGCTAGAGATCGACTAACCCTAGAGACCCAGTACTTC.

The chain carries TRBV12-3 or TRBV12-4 and TRBJ1-2, with TRBD1 matching 9 bases. This CDR3 contains 18 residues. With V trimmed by 6 bases and J by 4 bases, 18 bases remained unmatched. CDR3 nucleotide sequence: TGTGCCAGCAGCTCCCTTAGGACAGGGGCCATCATAGGCTATGGCTACACCTTC. Translated: CASSSLRTGAIIGYGYTF.

The chain combines TRBV7-2 with TRBJ1-6; D may be TRBD1 (5 bases). V lost 3 bases to trimming and J lost 7 bases, with 10 bases between them. CDR3 size: 14 residues. CDR1 is SGHTA and CDR2 is FQGNSA in the germline V gene. Here the CDR3 reads CASSFSRENSPLHF. CDR3 in DNA: TGTGCCAGCAGCTTCTCCAGGGAAAATTCACCCCTCCACTTT.